The clone carrying this T cell receptor beta chain was seen at least ten times. The sample originates from a study of CD8+CD57+ T cells in acquired aplastic anemia. Overall study: DNA per sorted CD4+ or CD8+ sample ranged roughly 0.19 to 30 ug, averaging roughly 3.5 ug.

The CDR3 consists of 10 residues. Looked up from germline, CDR1 is SGHTA and CDR2 is FQGTGA. Deletions cut 5 bases from V and 8 bases from J, with 4 bases between. Sequencing was done on patients that had shown CD8+CD57+ cell expansion by flow cytometry. Every patient had severe acquired aplastic anemia. Investigators profiled TCR beta VDJ and CDR3 from genomic DNA template. One entry per CDR3 protein, called by TCRdb with MiXCR from the reads. The sample shows some 180,000 distinct CDR3 sequences, 55% to 65% of them seen only once. This rearrangement joins TRBV7-3 to TRBJ1-3; D is uncertain. The specimen was sorted CD4+, CD8+, or CD8+CD57+ T cells (not recorded which) from PBMCs. This clonotype was obtained from a human donor with aplastic anemia. The DNA for the CDR3 is TGTGCCAGCAGCCCCCACACCATATATTTT. As protein: CASSPHTIYF.